The following is a T cell receptor beta chain sequence with its context. This specimen comes from a study of shared clonotypes between healthy human individuals. The wider study: Each donor contributed plates that comprised three CD4 naive, three CD4 memory, two CD8 naive and one CD8 memory.

Sequencing used immunoSEQ multiplex PCR; TCRdb keeps in-frame clones, though not all of them. The sample consists of roughly 1 million clones, 75% of them appearing once. Germline CDR1 SGHAT, CDR2 FQNNGV. The V gene lost 2 bases and the J gene lost 3 bases, with 8 bases spanning the gap. The CDR3 contains 15 residues. The receptor's source is a man younger than 35 in good health. The sequenced sample was memory CD4+ T cells sorted from blood. Documented subset: CD45RA-negative fraction. The chain has TRBV11-2 and TRBJ1-6; D unclear. CDR3 DNA sequence: TGTGCCAGCAGCTTATCAGCTGTCTATAATTCACCCCTCCACTTT. Its protein product is CASSLSAVYNSPLHF.